A selection of T cell receptor beta chains follows, all from one sample in a study of response to subunit inactivated influenza vaccine. MiXCR was run by TCRdb on the RT-PCR reads, yielding one entry per CDR3 protein. Of a few hundred thousand distinct CDR3 sequences listed, 11% to 15% were seen once; the top ten hold around 10%. Sequencing was performed on PBMCs from blood, taken roughly 13 days after vaccination. These receptors were taken from a middle-aged man who received an inactivated influenza vaccine. Both conserved end residues are part of each CDR3. The D gene is left open where the match is weak.

TRBV20-1,TRBJ2-5,.,CSAREGASETQYF
TRBV11-2,TRBJ1-2,.,CASSSHRGANYGYTF
TRBV27,TRBJ2-1,TRBD1,CATLGQSYNEQFF
TRBV2,TRBJ2-7,TRBD1,CASSRDREIGEQYF
TRBV12-3/TRBV12-4,TRBJ2-4,TRBD1,CASSFGRGNIQYF
TRBV5-1,TRBJ2-1,TRBD1,CASSLIGQGPNEQFF
TRBV11-2,TRBJ2-3,.,CASSSESPGPAVTDTQYF
TRBV20-1,TRBJ2-3,TRBD2,CSARVILAGVLNTQYF
TRBV11-3,TRBJ2-2,TRBD2,CASSKGGSSGELFF
TRBV24-1,TRBJ2-6,TRBD1,CATSATGVTGAIVLTF
TRBV20-1,TRBJ1-1,.,CSASGRTKNTEAFF
TRBV12-3/TRBV12-4,TRBJ2-3,.,CASSSRTSSTDTQYF
TRBV6-2/TRBV6-3,TRBJ2-3,.,CASSHYLGETDTQYF
TRBV20-1,TRBJ1-1,TRBD1,CSAVIRDRGYTEAFF
TRBV4-1,TRBJ1-1,.,CASSRAGQQNTEAFF
TRBV7-9,TRBJ2-3,.,CASSLAGRQGWSDTQYF
TRBV6-6,TRBJ1-1,.,CASSPRDQAFF
TRBV5-4,TRBJ2-7,TRBD1,CASSLGARQGRGYEQYF
TRBV5-5,TRBJ2-2,TRBD1,CASSLPRTGGTGELFF
TRBV29-1,TRBJ2-7,TRBD2,CSVVGRAGFEQYF
TRBV4-2,TRBJ2-4,.,CASSQAGKNIQYF